This T cell receptor (beta chain) was identified during a study of OX40 agonist ivuxolimab in advanced cancers. Whole-study context: A mean age of 60 years, range roughly 20 to 79, was recorded, and roughly 83% were male.

V was pared by 1 base and J by 2 bases, with 6 bases between. This CDR3 region has 14 residues. CDR1 is SGHAT and CDR2 is FQNNGV in the germline V gene. Clones were sequenced by immunoSEQ multiplex PCR, and TCRdb holds only the in-frame ones, with some missing. The sample gives tens of thousands of clones, about 94% of which show up once; approximately 14% is in the top ten. Sequencing used CD4+ or CD8+ T cells sorted from blood, obtained in a trial of the OX40 agonist ivuxolimab. The TCR sequence derives from an adult with an advanced solid tumor such as melanoma, head and neck, liver or kidney cancer. The chain employs TRBV11-2 and TRBJ2-1; D is ambiguous. The chain's CDR3 is CASSLGSTYNEQFF. The CDR3 nucleotides read TGTGCCAGCAGCTTAGGCAGCACCTACAATGAGCAGTTCTTC.